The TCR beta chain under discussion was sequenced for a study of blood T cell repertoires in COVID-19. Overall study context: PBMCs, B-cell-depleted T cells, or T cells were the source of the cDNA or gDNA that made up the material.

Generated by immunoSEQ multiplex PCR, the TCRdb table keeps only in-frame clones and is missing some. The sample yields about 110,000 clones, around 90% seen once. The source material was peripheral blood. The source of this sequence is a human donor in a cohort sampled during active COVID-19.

The CDR3 loop is CASSPFGGVDEQYF. CDR3 coding DNA: TGTGCCAGCTCACCTTTCGGGGGTGTAGACGAGCAGTACTTC. V gene TRBV18 combines with J gene TRBJ2-7; the D gene is possibly TRBD2 (6 bases). V lost 3 bases and J 5 bases, leaving 14 bases between the germline ends. Looked up from germline, CDR1 is KGHSH and CDR2 is LQKENI. The CDR3 contains 14 residues.